The sequence of this T cell receptor beta chain was determined in a study of blood T cell repertoires in COVID-19. Study background: Specimens from acute and convalescent COVID-19 originated in the United States, Italy and Spain.

The CDR3 is made up of 13 amino acids. Looked up from germline, CDR1 is ENHRY and CDR2 is SYGVKD. Trimming stripped 10 bases from V and 5 bases from J, with 15 bases between. The method was immunoSEQ multiplex PCR; TCRdb's version includes in-frame clones alone and lacks a portion of them. The sample lists 400,000 to 550,000 clones, more than 85% occurring once. This clone came up once. The sequenced material came from peripheral blood. This rearrangement joins TRBV10-3 to TRBJ2-1, with D tentatively TRBD2 (7 bases). This clonotype was obtained from a woman aged 30 to 39 with acute or convalescent COVID-19. The CDR3 here is CASGGGPNNEQFF. The DNA of the CDR3 is TGTGCCAGTGGGGGGGGGCCCAACAATGAGCAGTTCTTC.